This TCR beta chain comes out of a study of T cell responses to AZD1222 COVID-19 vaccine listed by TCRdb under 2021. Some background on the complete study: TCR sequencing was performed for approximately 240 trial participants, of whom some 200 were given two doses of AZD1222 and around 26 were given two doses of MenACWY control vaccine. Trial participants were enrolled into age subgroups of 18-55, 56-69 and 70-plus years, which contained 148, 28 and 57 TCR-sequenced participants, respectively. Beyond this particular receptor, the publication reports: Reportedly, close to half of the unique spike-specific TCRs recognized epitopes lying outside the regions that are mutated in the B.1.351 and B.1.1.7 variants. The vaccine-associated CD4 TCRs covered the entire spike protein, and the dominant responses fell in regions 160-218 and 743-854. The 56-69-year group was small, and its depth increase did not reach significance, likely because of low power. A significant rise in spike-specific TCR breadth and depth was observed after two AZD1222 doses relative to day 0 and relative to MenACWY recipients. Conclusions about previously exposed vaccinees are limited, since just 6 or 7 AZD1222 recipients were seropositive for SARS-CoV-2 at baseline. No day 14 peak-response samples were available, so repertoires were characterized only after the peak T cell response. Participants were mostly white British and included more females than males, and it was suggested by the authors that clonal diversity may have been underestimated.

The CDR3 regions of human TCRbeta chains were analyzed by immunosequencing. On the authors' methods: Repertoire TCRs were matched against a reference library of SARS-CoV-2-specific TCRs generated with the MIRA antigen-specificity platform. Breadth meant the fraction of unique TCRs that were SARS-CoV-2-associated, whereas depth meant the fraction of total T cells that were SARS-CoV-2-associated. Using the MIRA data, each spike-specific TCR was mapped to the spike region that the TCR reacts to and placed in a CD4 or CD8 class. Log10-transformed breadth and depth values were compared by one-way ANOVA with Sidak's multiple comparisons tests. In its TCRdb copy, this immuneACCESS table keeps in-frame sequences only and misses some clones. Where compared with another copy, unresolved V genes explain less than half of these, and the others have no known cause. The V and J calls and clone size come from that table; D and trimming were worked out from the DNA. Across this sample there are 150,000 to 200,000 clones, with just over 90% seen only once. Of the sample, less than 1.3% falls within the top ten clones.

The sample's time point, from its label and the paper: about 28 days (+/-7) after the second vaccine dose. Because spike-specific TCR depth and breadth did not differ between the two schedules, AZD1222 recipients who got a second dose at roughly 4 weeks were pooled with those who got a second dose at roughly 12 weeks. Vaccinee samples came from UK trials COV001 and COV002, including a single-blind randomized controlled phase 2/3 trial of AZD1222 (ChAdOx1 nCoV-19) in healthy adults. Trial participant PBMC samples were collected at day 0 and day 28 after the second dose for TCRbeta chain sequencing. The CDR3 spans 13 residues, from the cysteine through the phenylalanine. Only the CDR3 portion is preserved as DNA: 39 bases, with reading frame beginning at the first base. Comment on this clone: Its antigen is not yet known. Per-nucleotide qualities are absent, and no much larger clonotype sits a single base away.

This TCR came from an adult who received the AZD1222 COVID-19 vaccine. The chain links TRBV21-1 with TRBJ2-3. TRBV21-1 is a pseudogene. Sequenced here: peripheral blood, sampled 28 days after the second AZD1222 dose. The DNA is TGTGCCAGCAGCCCCTTTGGGACAGATACGCAGTATTTT. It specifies CASSPFGTDTQYF.